Here is one T cell receptor beta chain with its context. Germline CDR1 is SGHDT and CDR2 is YYEEEE. V gave up 1 base and J gave up 3 bases, with 17 bases separating them. There are 16 residues in the CDR3. As originally analysed: How many nucleated cells were present was estimated from reference gene primer amplification. TCRdb's copy holds only in-frame clones and misses some; the assay was immunoSEQ multiplex PCR. D and trimming come from the DNA, and the V and J calls and clone size come from that table. The profile shows about 29,000 clones, 89% of them singletons. This entry comes from a study of blood T cell repertoires in COVID-19. Study at large: The United States, Italy and Spain were the sources of the acute and convalescent COVID-19 samples. T cells, B-cell-depleted T cells, or PBMCs supplied cDNA or gDNA.

The gene calls are TRBV5-6 and TRBJ2-7; possibly TRBD1 for D (6 bases). The material sequenced was peripheral blood. The source of this sequence is a human donor in a cohort sampled during active COVID-19. CDR3 DNA sequence: TGTGCCAGCAGCTTGTGGGTCCGGACAGCAGACTACGAGCAGTACTTC. As protein: CASSLWVRTADYEQYF. The whole variable domain, filled in from reference TRBV5-6 and TRBJ2-7, reads DAGVTQSPTHLIKTRGQQVTLRCSPKSGHDTVSWYQQALGQGPQFIFQYYEEEERQRGNFPDRFSGHQFPNYSSELNVNALLLGDSALYLCASSLWVRTADYEQYFGPGTRLTVT.